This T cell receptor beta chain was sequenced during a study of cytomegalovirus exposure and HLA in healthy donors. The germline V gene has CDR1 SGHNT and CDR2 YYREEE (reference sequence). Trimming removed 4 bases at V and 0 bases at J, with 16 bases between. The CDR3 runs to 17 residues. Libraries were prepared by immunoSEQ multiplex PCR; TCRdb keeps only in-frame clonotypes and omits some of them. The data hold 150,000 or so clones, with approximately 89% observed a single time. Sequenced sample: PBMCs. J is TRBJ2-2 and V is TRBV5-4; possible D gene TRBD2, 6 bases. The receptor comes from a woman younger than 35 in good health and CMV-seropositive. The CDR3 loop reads CASSQPGTSANTGELFF. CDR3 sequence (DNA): TGTGCCAGCAGCCAACCAGGGACTTCGGCGAACACCGGGGAGCTGTTTTTT.